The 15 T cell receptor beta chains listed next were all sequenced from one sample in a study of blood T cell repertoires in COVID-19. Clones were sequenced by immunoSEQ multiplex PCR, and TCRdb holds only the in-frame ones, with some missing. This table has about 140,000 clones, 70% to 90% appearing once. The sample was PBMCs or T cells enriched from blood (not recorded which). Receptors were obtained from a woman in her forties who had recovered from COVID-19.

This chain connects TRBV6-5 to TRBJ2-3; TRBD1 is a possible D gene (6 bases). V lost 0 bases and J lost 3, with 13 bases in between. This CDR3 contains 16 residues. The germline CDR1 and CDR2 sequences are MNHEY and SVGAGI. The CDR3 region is CASSYSNRVVTDTQYF. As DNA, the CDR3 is TGTGCCAGCAGTTACTCTAACAGGGTGGTAACAGATACGCAGTATTTT.

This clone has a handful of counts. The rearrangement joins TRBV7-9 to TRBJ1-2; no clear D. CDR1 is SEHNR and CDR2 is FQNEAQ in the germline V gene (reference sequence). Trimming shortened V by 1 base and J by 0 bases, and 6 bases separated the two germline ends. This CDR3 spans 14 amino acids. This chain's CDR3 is CASSLVIANYGYTF. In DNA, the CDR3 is TGTGCCAGCAGCTTAGTAATAGCTAACTATGGCTACACCTTC.

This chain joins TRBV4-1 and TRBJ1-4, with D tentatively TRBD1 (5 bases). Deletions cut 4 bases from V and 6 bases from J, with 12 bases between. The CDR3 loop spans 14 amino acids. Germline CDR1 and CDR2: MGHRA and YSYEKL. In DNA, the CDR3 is TGCGCCAGCAGCCGTCAGGGAGGTGATGAAAAACTGTTTTTT. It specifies CASSRQGGDEKLFF.

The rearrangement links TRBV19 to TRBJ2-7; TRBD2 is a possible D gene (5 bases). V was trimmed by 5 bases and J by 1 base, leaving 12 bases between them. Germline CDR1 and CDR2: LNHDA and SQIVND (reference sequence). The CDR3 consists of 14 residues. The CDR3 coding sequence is TGTGCCAGTAGTTTGATGAGCGGTTCCTACGAGCAGTACTTC. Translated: CASSLMSGSYEQYF.

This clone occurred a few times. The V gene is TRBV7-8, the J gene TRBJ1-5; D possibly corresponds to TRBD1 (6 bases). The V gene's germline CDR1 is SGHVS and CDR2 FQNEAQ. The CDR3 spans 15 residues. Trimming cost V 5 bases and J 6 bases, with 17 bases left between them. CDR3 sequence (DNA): TGTGCCAGCAGCCCGATGGGGGGGGCGCGTCAGCCCCAGCATTTT. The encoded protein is CASSPMGGARQPQHF. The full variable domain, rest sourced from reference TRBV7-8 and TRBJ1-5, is GAGVSQSPRYKVAKRGQDVALRCDPISGHVSLFWYQQALGQGPEFLTYFQNEAQLDKSGLPSDRFFAERPEGSVSTLKIQRTQQEDSAVYLCASSPMGGARQPQHFGDGTRLSIL.

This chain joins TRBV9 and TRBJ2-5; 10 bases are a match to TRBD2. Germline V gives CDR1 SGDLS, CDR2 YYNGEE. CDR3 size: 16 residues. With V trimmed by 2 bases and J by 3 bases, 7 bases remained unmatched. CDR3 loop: CASSVRPSGGKETQYF. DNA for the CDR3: TGTGCCAGCAGCGTTAGACCTAGCGGGGGAAAAGAGACCCAGTACTTC.

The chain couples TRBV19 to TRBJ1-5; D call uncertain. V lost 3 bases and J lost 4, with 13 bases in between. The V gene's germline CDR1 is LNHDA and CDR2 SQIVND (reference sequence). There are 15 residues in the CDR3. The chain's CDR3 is CASSIWRDRNQPQHF. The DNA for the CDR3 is TGTGCCAGTAGTATTTGGAGAGATAGAAATCAGCCCCAGCATTTT.

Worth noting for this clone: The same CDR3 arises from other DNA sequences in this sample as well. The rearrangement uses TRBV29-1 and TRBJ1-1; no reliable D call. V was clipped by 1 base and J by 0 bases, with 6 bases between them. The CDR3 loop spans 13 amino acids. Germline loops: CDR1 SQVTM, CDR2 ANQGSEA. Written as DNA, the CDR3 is TGCAGCGTTGAAGCCGGGTTGAACACTGAAGCTTTCTTT. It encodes CSVEAGLNTEAFF.

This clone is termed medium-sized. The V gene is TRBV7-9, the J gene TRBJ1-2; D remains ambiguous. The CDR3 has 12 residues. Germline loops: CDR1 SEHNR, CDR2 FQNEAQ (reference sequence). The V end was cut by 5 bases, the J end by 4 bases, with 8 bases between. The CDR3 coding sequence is TGTGCCAGCAGCCCCGACTCCTATGGCTACACCTTC. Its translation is CASSPDSYGYTF.

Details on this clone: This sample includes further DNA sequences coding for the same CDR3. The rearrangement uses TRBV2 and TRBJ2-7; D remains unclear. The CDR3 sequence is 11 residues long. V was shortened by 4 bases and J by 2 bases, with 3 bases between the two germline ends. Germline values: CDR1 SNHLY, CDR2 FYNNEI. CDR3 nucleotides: TGTGCCAGCAGTGTTACCTACGAGCAGTACTTC. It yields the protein CASSVTYEQYF.

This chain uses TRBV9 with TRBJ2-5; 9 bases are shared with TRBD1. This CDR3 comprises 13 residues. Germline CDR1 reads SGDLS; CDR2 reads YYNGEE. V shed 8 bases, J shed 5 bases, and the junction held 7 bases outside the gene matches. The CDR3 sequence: CASTGGVGETQYF. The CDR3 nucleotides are TGTGCCAGTACAGGGGGCGTTGGTGAGACCCAGTACTTC.

CDR3 coding DNA: TGTGCCAGCGGGAAGGACAGCCCAGATACGCAGTATTTT. As protein: CASGKDSPDTQYF. V gene TRBV2 combines with J gene TRBJ2-3, with TRBD1 as a possible D gene (6 bases). Trimming removed 8 bases at V and 4 bases at J, with 13 bases between. The CDR3 has 13 amino acids. The germline CDR1 and CDR2 sequences are SNHLY and FYNNEI.

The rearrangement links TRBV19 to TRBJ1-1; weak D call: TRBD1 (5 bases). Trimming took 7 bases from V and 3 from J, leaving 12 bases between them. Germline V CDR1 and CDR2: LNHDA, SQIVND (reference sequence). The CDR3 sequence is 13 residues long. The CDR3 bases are TGTGCCAGTAATGGGCAGGGTGACACTGAAGCTTTCTTT. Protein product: CASNGQGDTEAFF.

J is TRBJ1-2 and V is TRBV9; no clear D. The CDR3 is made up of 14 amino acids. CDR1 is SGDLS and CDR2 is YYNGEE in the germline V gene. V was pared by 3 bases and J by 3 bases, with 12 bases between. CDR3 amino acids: CASSEFKAYYGYTF. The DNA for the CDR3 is TGTGCCAGCAGCGAATTCAAAGCTTACTATGGCTACACCTTC. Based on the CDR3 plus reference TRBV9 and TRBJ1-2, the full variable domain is DSGVTQTPKHLITATGQRVTLRCSPRSGDLSVYWYQQSLDQGLQFLIQYYNGEERAKGNILERFSAQQFPDLHSELNLSSLELGDSALYFCASSEFKAYYGYTFGSGTRLTVV.

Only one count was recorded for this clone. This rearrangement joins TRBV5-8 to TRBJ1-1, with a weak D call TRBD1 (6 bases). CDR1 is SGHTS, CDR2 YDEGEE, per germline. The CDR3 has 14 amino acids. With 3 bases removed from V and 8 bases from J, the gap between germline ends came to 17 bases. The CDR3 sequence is CASSSTSQGREAFF. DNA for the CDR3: TGTGCCAGCAGCTCGACTTCACAGGGCCGGGAAGCTTTCTTT.